One sample yielded the 16 T cell receptor beta chains listed below, sequenced in a study of blood T cell repertoires in COVID-19. The data were produced by immunoSEQ multiplex PCR, yet TCRdb's version contains in-frame clones alone and is incomplete. The data hold some 130,000 clones, with almost 85% observed a single time. The sample taken for sequencing was peripheral blood. These receptors were collected from a woman in her twenties or thirties who had recovered from COVID-19.

The rearrangement uses TRBV5-6 and TRBJ1-3; D gene ambiguous. The CDR3 loop spans 17 amino acids. The germline V gene has CDR1 SGHDT and CDR2 YYEEEE. V lost 1 base to trimming and J lost 0 bases, with 14 bases between them. CDR3 residues: CASSLYGFPSSGNTIYF. The CDR3 coding sequence is TGTGCCAGCAGCTTGTACGGTTTCCCGAGCTCTGGAAACACCATATATTTT.

The rearrangement joins TRBV3-1 (or the pseudogene TRBV3-2) to TRBJ1-6; D gene uncertain. V was shortened by 7 bases and J by 0 bases, with 7 bases between the two germline ends. The CDR3 runs to 14 residues. The V gene's germline CDR1 is LGHDT and CDR2 YNNKEL (reference sequence). CDR3 region: CASTESSYNSPLHF. The CDR3 DNA sequence: TGTGCCAGCACGGAGAGCTCCTATAATTCACCCCTCCACTTT.

This chain connects TRBV6-6 to TRBJ2-1; 8 nucleotides match TRBD1. V gave up 5 bases and J gave up 7 bases; unmatched junction bases: 19. This CDR3 is 18 amino acids long. From germline, CDR1 is MNHNY and CDR2 SVGAGI (reference sequence). The CDR3 DNA is TGTGCCAGCAGTCCCCGTCGACAGGGGAGTAGTTTGTTAAATGAGCAGTTCTTC. The encoded protein is CASSPRRQGSSLLNEQFF.

This rearrangement joins TRBV7-2 to TRBJ2-1; D may be TRBD1 (5 bases). The CDR3 is 14 amino acids. Looked up from germline, CDR1 is SGHTA and CDR2 is FQGNSA. Trimming took 5 bases from V and 0 from J, leaving 8 bases between them. CDR3 nucleotides: TGTGCCAGCAGCCTTAGGGGCTCCTACAATGAGCAGTTCTTC. Translation: CASSLRGSYNEQFF.

The chain has TRBV3-1 (or the pseudogene TRBV3-2) and TRBJ1-1, with D possibly being TRBD1 (5 bases). This CDR3 comprises 13 residues. Germline V gene data show CDR1 as LGHDT and CDR2 as YNNKEL (reference sequence). Deletions cut 5 bases from V and 5 bases from J, with 12 bases between. CDR3 region: CASSFREGTEAFF. The CDR3 DNA reads TGTGCCAGCAGCTTCAGGGAGGGAACTGAAGCTTTCTTT.

The chain recombines TRBV5-1 with TRBJ1-1; weak D call: TRBD1 (6 bases). V lost 4 bases to trimming and J lost 9 bases, with 10 bases between them. Germline assignment: CDR1 SGHRS and CDR2 YFSETQ. This CDR3 contains 11 residues. As DNA, the CDR3 is TGCGCCAGCAGCGAGGGACAACAAGCTTTCTTT. Translation: CASSEGQQAFF.

The chain couples TRBV2 to TRBJ1-2; 8 bases fit TRBD1. There are 15 residues in the CDR3. CDR1 and CDR2 from the germline V gene are SNHLY and FYNNEI. J gave up 6 bases and V 10 bases, and 16 bases lay outside the gene matches. CDR3 loop: CATFPDRADMDGYTF. The CDR3 nucleotides read TGTGCCACCTTTCCGGACAGGGCCGATATGGATGGCTACACCTTC.

The chain has TRBV7-9 and TRBJ1-2; D unclear. The CDR3 has 14 amino acids. V lost 5 bases to trimming and J lost 2 bases, with 12 bases between them. Germline values: CDR1 SEHNR, CDR2 FQNEAQ (reference sequence). CDR3 in amino acids: CASSPQFRNYGYTF. CDR3 DNA sequence: TGTGCCAGCAGCCCCCAGTTCCGAAACTATGGCTACACCTTC.

The chain has TRBV29-1 and TRBJ2-7; 8 bases line up with TRBD2. The CDR3 is 15 residues long. V lost 6 bases and J lost 1; bases outside the gene matches: 11. Germline-derived CDR1 and CDR2 are SQVTM and ANQGSEA. CDR3 sequence (DNA): TGCAGCGTCCCTGGGATGGTAGCGGGGTCCTACGAGCAGTACTTC. Its protein product is CSVPGMVAGSYEQYF.

The chain uses TRBV11-2 and TRBJ1-1, with a weak D call TRBD1 (5 bases). CDR1 and CDR2 from the germline V gene are SGHAT and FQNNGV. V was shortened by 0 bases and J by 7 bases, with 18 bases between the two germline ends. The CDR3 spans 16 residues. The CDR3 sequence is CASSLDRGFRANEAFF. The CDR3 DNA is TGTGCCAGCAGCTTAGATCGGGGGTTCAGGGCGAATGAAGCTTTCTTT.

The chain joins TRBV11-2 to TRBJ1-4; D is ambiguous. The V and J ends lost 5 bases and 8 bases respectively, with 12 bases between them. Germline V lookup: CDR1 SGHAT, CDR2 FQNNGV. This CDR3 region has 13 residues. The CDR3 spells CASSGGIGEKLFF. The CDR3, as DNA: TGTGCCAGCAGCGGAGGTATCGGAGAAAAACTGTTTTTT.

This clone was seen a few times. The CDR3 sequence is CASSLEGQGATVVRGYTF. The CDR3 coding sequence is TGTGCCAGCAGCTTGGAAGGGCAGGGGGCTACCGTCGTGCGAGGCTACACCTTC. The rearrangement uses TRBV5-6 and TRBJ1-2; TRBD1 matches 8 bases. Germline values: CDR1 SGHDT, CDR2 YYEEEE. This CDR3 comprises 18 residues. V lost 0 bases, J lost 8 bases, and 18 bases stayed unmatched.

Here the CDR3 DNA reads TGTGCCAGCATCCCGACAGGGGGGAACACTGAAGCTTTCTTT. Translation: CASIPTGGNTEAFF. The J gene is TRBJ1-1, the V gene TRBV2; TRBD1 matches at 9 bases. The junction had 4 bases not matched to a gene; V was cut back by 7 bases and J by 1 base. CDR1 is SNHLY, CDR2 FYNNEI, per germline. This CDR3 has 14 residues. The whole variable domain, remainder taken from reference TRBV2 and TRBJ1-1, is EPEVTQTPSHQVTQMGQEVILRCVPISNHLYFYWYRQILGQKVEFLVSFYNNEISEKSEIFDDQFSVERPDGSNFTLKIRSTKLEDSAMYFCASIPTGGNTEAFFGQGTRLTVV.

J is TRBJ2-5 and V is TRBV6-5; 13 bases map to TRBD2. The CDR3 extends over 15 amino acids. Looked up from germline, CDR1 is MNHEY and CDR2 is SVGAGI. With 6 bases clipped from V and 5 bases from J, the junction kept 6 bases outside the gene matches. CDR3 sequence reads: CASRRTSGGFETQYF. As DNA, the CDR3 is TGTGCCAGCAGAAGGACTAGCGGGGGATTTGAGACCCAGTACTTC.

The chain combines TRBV5-1 with TRBJ2-5; the match to TRBD2 covers 9 bases. Losses at the gene ends were 4 bases for V and 5 bases for J; bases not matched to a gene: 18. Germline CDR1 and CDR2: SGHRS and YFSETQ. This CDR3 has 18 amino acids. The CDR3 protein is CASSTRSTSGPRRETQYF. CDR3 sequence (DNA): TGCGCCAGCAGCACAAGGTCGACTAGCGGACCCCGCCGGGAGACCCAGTACTTC.

V and J are TRBV5-6 and TRBJ1-2; perhaps TRBD1 as D (5 bases). V lost 4 bases to trimming and J lost 7 bases, with 14 bases between them. This CDR3 region has 13 residues. The germline CDR1 and CDR2 sequences are SGHDT and YYEEEE. For the CDR3, the DNA is TGTGCCAGCAGCCTAGGGGCCGGATTTGGCTACACCTTC. As protein: CASSLGAGFGYTF.